This T cell receptor (beta chain) is from a study of control samples from healthy donors and cancer patients. TCRdb's table, derived via immunoSEQ multiplex PCR, lists solely in-frame clones and lacks some. Here the sample spans about 170,000 clones, 91% being singletons. Sequenced sample: blood. The receptor was derived from a woman aged 40 to 50 in good health.

CDR3 residues: CASSSPGQGAYGYTF. Here the CDR3 DNA reads TGTGCCAGTAGCTCCCCCGGACAGGGTGCGTATGGCTACACCTTC. V is TRBV19 and J is TRBJ1-2, with 8 bases identical to TRBD1. The CDR3 totals 15 residues. Germline assignment: CDR1 LNHDA and CDR2 SQIVND (reference sequence). V shed 6 bases and J 5 bases; nucleotides not matched to a gene: 11.